This TCR beta chain was found in a study of T cell responses to AZD1222 COVID-19 vaccine. Overall study results and limits: Sampling captured repertoires only after the peak T cell response. The reported proportion of spike-specific TCRs targeting unmutated variant regions was nearly half.

Trimming stripped 6 bases from V and 0 bases from J, with 18 bases between. This CDR3 has 17 residues. The germline V gene encodes CDR1 SGHAT and CDR2 FQNNGV. Produced via immunoSEQ multiplex PCR; TCRdb's table is partial and in-frame only. The sample has more than 75,000 clones; roughly 85% are singletons. Only a few counts were recorded for this clone. No antigen is known for it. The chain carries TRBV11-2 and TRBJ1-3; no clear D gene. This sample comprised peripheral blood, obtained 28 days after the second AZD1222 dose. The clonotype comes from an adult who received the AZD1222 COVID-19 vaccine. CDR3 DNA: TGTGCCAGCAGTCACAGACCCGGACGGACCTCTGGAAACACCATATATTTT. It specifies CASSHRPGRTSGNTIYF.